The 8 T cell receptor beta chains presented below share a single source sample, sequenced in a study of blood T cell repertoires in COVID-19 (dated by TCRdb to the early 2020s). Receptor libraries were prepared by the immunoSEQ multiplex PCR assay. The table was pulled from immuneACCESS by TCRdb, which kept in-frame rearrangements only. Such tables lose some clones; where checked, under half of the loss comes from unresolved V genes, and the rest has no known cause. The table for this sample lists around 480,000 clones; 88% of them were counted only once. The ten largest clones take up roughly 12% of the sample. The sequencing sample was made of peripheral blood. These receptors came from a woman in her forties or fifties with COVID-19, enrolled during active disease.

Turning to this clone: Other DNA sequences in the sample encode the same CDR3. The chain links TRBV28 to TRBJ2-3; 7 nucleotides line up with TRBD1. CDR1 MDHEN and CDR2 SYDVKM come from the germline V gene. The CDR3 sequence is 14 residues long. The V segment lost 3 bases and the J segment 0 bases; nucleotides outside the gene matches: 0. As DNA, the CDR3 is TGTGCCAGCAGTTTGACAGGGAGCACAGATACGCAGTATTTT. This codes for CASSLTGSTDTQYF.

This clone was recorded once. Other nucleotide sequences in the sample specify the same CDR3. For the CDR3, the DNA is TGTGCCAGCAGTGAAAGCCTTAACTATGGCTACACCTTC. It encodes CASSESLNYGYTF. V usage is TRBV2 and J usage is TRBJ1-2; D not certain. Germline CDR1 and CDR2: SNHLY and FYNNEI. The CDR3 runs to 13 residues. V was pared by 2 bases and J by 1 base, with 5 bases between.

With regard to this clone: This sample includes further DNA sequences coding for the same CDR3. V is TRBV27 and J is TRBJ1-1, with D uncertain. Germline CDR1 and CDR2: MNHEY and SMNVEV (reference sequence). V was pared by 2 bases and J by 2 bases, with 6 bases between. This CDR3 region has 13 residues. The CDR3 nucleotides read TGTGCCAGCAGTTTAGGGCTAAACACTGAAGCTTTCTTT. It translates to CASSLGLNTEAFF.

The chain uses TRBV5-6 and TRBJ1-2; possible D gene TRBD1, 5 bases. The ends were cut back, 4 bases at V and 0 bases at J, with 16 bases in the middle. This CDR3 has 16 residues. The germline V gene has CDR1 SGHDT and CDR2 YYEEEE. The CDR3 region has the DNA TGTGCCAGCAGCCCGCTGGCGGGACTGTCTAACTATGGCTACACCTTC. Its protein is CASSPLAGLSNYGYTF.

V and J are TRBV12-3 or TRBV12-4 and TRBJ1-1; a possible D gene is TRBD1 (5 bases). The CDR3 loop spans 12 amino acids. V was clipped by 6 bases and J by 11 bases, with 16 bases between them. The CDR3 spells CASRPGGGTAFF. DNA of the CDR3: TGTGCCAGCAGACCTGGGGGGGGAACGGCTTTCTTT.

This clone has only one observation. The V and J genes are TRBV13 and TRBJ1-2; a weak D match, TRBD1 (5 bases). The CDR3 spans 14 residues. Germline values: CDR1 PRHDT, CDR2 FYEKMQ (reference sequence). V was trimmed by 7 bases and J by 3 bases, leaving 15 bases between them. The CDR3 sequence is CASNYGGEHYGYTF. The DNA for the CDR3 is TGTGCCAGCAACTACGGGGGGGAACACTATGGCTACACCTTC.

The gene calls are TRBV29-1 and TRBJ2-1; a weak D match, TRBD2 (6 bases). There are 15 residues in the CDR3. V gave up 4 bases and J gave up 6 bases, with 19 bases separating them. Germline CDR1 SQVTM, CDR2 ANQGSEA. The CDR3 region has the DNA TGCAGCGTTGTGTTTGGGGGGACTTCGGGCAATGAGCAGTTCTTC. Its translation is CSVVFGGTSGNEQFF.

The chain couples TRBV29-1 to TRBJ2-1, with 10 nucleotides matching TRBD2. CDR3 length: 13 residues. Per the germline V gene, CDR1 is SQVTM and CDR2 is ANQGSEA. Trimming removed 4 bases from V and 9 bases from J; junction bases left unmatched: 6. The CDR3 loop is CSVGLAGEGEQFF. The CDR3 bases are TGCAGCGTTGGGCTAGCGGGGGAGGGTGAGCAGTTCTTC.